Listed below are T cell receptor beta chains from one sample, sequenced in a study of human T cells and chemical hapten exposure. TCRdb re-derived calls from the RACE reads in MiXCR, one entry per CDR3 protein. The sample lists approximately 46,000 distinct CDR3 sequences; approximately 9.7% were seen once. The sequencing here drew on whole blood, taken in connection with sensitization to the hapten diphenylcyclopropenone (DPC). The receptor source for this set is a woman aged 25 to 39 with alopecia areata. Some clones in this sample may be carry-over from other donors' samples. Each CDR3 is given with its conserved first and last residue. A D gene is named only where the DNA matches it firmly. Part of the rows lack a size; the others show once, few, many or a class for expanded clones.

j_gene | v_gene | d_gene | abundance | len | CDR3aa | CDR3nt
TRBJ2-3 | TRBV11-2 | TRBD2 | few | 16 | CASSSLRGGSTDTQYF | TGTGCCAGCAGCTCCCTTCGCGGGGGGAGCACAGATACGCAGTATTTT
TRBJ2-1 | TRBV19 | . | . | 14 | CASSIGETSSEQFF | TGTGCCAGTAGTATAGGTGAAACTAGCAGTGAGCAGTTCTTC
TRBJ2-3 | TRBV6-1 | TRBD1 | . | 16 | CASSYGGTGGTDTQYF | TGTGCCAGCTCCTATGGGGGGACAGGGGGCACAGATACGCAGTATTTT
TRBJ2-3 | TRBV7-9 | . | many | 16 | CASSSLGGFSTDTQYF | TGTGCCAGCAGCTCCCTCGGGGGATTCAGCACAGATACGCAGTATTTT
TRBJ2-4 | TRBV20-1 | TRBD1 | . | 13 | CSVPGQGRNIQYF | TGCAGTGTCCCAGGACAGGGGAGAAACATTCAGTACTTC
TRBJ1-2 | TRBV7-9 | . | many | 14 | CATDRDNSNYGYTF | TGTGCCACCGACCGGGACAACTCAAACTATGGCTACACCTTC
TRBJ2-7 | TRBV5-1 | . | . | 13 | CASSLEGAGEQYF | TGCGCCAGCAGCTTGGAAGGAGCTGGCGAGCAGTACTTC
TRBJ1-2 | TRBV6-6 | . | few | 13 | CASSKTGSYGYTF | TGTGCCAGCAGTAAGACAGGATCCTATGGCTACACCTTC
TRBJ1-5 | TRBV6-2/TRBV6-3 | . | . | 14 | CASSPKGGNQPQHF | TGTGCCAGCAGCCCAAAAGGGGGGAATCAGCCCCAGCATTTT
TRBJ2-4 | TRBV9 | . | many | 14 | CASSVEPGLSIQYF | TGTGCCAGCAGCGTAGAACCAGGGTTGAGCATTCAGTACTTC
TRBJ2-1 | TRBV11-2 | . | many | 13 | CASSLDSYNEQFF | TGTGCCAGCAGCTTGGACAGTTACAATGAGCAGTTCTTC